The 7 T cell receptor beta chains below were found in one sample sequenced in a study of breast tumors, draining lymph nodes, adjacent tissues. Axillary draining lymph nodes of breast cancer patients supplied the node samples. TCRdb reprocessed the multiplex PCR reads with MiXCR, giving one entry per CDR3 protein. The table has 130,000 or so distinct CDR3 sequences, about 33% seen once. The specimen was axillary lymph node tissue. These receptors were collected from a female donor with breast cancer. Some clones in this sample may be carry-over from other donors' samples.

This clonotype occurred many times. The chain employs TRBV29-1 and TRBJ1-6; D perhaps matches TRBD1 (6 bases). The V end lost 1 base, the J end lost 4 bases, and 14 bases lay between the germline ends. The germline V gene has CDR1 SQVTM and CDR2 ANQGSEA. The CDR3 covers 16 residues. CDR3 protein: CSVEVPQGTYNSPLHF. CDR3 DNA: TGCAGCGTTGAAGTACCGCAAGGGACATATAATTCACCCCTCCACTTT.

Note on this clonotype: With a much larger clone just one base away, this may be a read error. V gene TRBV27 combines with J gene TRBJ2-1; D ambiguous. CDR3 length: 14 amino acids. The germline V gene has CDR1 MNHEY and CDR2 SMNVEV (reference sequence). CDR3 bases: TGTGCCAGCAGTTTAAGGTCTTTGGGGAATGAGCAGCTCTTC. Its translation: CASSLRSLGNEQLF.

The V call is TRBV19, the J call TRBJ2-4; D is undetermined. Germline CDR1 and CDR2: LNHDA and SQIVND (reference sequence). There are 16 residues in the CDR3. V dropped 5 bases and J dropped 0 bases, with 14 bases sitting between them. This CDR3 is CASSPPDGLAKNIQYF. In DNA, the CDR3 is TGTGCCAGTAGTCCACCCGATGGCTTAGCCAAAAACATTCAGTACTTC.

Concerning this clonotype itself: A read error is possible here, since a much larger clone lies one base away. The chain couples TRBV6-5 to TRBJ1-5, with unresolved D. Germline V gene lookup returns CDR1 MNHEY and CDR2 SVGAGI. V was shortened by 4 bases and J by 6 bases, with 13 bases between the two germline ends. This CDR3 has 14 residues. CDR3 sequence reads: CASSCLLGSQPQHF. Written as DNA, the CDR3 is TGTGCCAGCAGTTGCCTTCTGGGATCTCAGCCCCAGCATTTT.

This clonotype was counted a few times. The V call is TRBV11-2, the J call TRBJ2-5; D is possibly TRBD1 or TRBD2 (6 bases each). The V gene lost 6 bases and the J gene lost 5 bases, with 13 bases spanning the gap. The germline V gene encodes CDR1 SGHAT and CDR2 FQNNGV. This CDR3 has 13 amino acids. The CDR3 bases are TGTGCCAGCAGTCGTGGGGGGCGGGAGACCCAGTACTTC. Protein product: CASSRGGRETQYF.

V is TRBV28 and J is TRBJ1-5, with no clear D. V lost 4 bases, J lost 5 bases, and 12 bases lay in between. Germline-derived CDR1 and CDR2 are MDHEN and SYDVKM. The CDR3 totals 14 residues. The CDR3 here is CASSSHAADQPQHF. CDR3 sequence (DNA): TGTGCCAGCAGTTCACATGCGGCGGATCAGCCCCAGCATTTT.

This clonotype occurred a few times. It may be a read error: a sequence one base away is much more abundant. V gene TRBV6-1 combines with J gene TRBJ1-2, with D unresolved. This CDR3 is built from 14 residues. Germline assignment: CDR1 MNHNS and CDR2 SASEGT. V lost 5 bases and J lost 4, with 14 bases in between. CDR3 bases: TGTGCCAGCAGTCCCTCCGGGATGGGCTATGGCTACACCTTC. Amino acid sequence: CASSPSGMGYGYTF.